This TCR beta chain was captured in a study of cytomegalovirus exposure and HLA in healthy donors. General study findings and limits: A list of 150 or so TCR beta chains associated with cytomegalovirus was given.

The assay was immunoSEQ multiplex PCR, and TCRdb's table has in-frame clones only and misses some. This repertoire shows about 220,000 clones, just over 90% found once; its top ten account for around 1.1%. As for this clone: Its antigen is not identified.

With V trimmed by 1 base and J by 5 bases, 6 bases remained unmatched. Germline assignment: CDR1 SGHAT and CDR2 FQNNGV. The CDR3 loop spans 16 amino acids. This receptor was obtained from a woman in her late teens or twenties in good health and CMV-seronegative. The sequenced sample consisted of PBMCs. The V call is TRBV11-2, the J call TRBJ2-3; TRBD1 aligns across 10 bases. CDR3 nucleotide sequence: TGTGCCAGCAGCTTAGTTCTCGGGACAGGGGTAGATACGCAGTATTTT. Translating it yields CASSLVLGTGVDTQYF.